This entry concerns a single T cell receptor (beta chain). Its matching antigen is unknown. Clones were read by immunoSEQ multiplex PCR, and TCRdb kept only the in-frame ones, dropping some. The repertoire has more than 500,000 clones, about 95% of them found once; the top ten carry around 0.11%. This specimen comes from a study of shared clonotypes between healthy human individuals. This CDR3 comprises 11 residues. V gave up 6 bases and J gave up 6 bases, with 6 bases separating them. The germline V gene has CDR1 MDHEN and CDR2 SYDVKM. The study's findings and limits: Naive subsets generally had larger estimated richness than memory subsets.

Positive CCR7 selection of CD45RO-negative cells yielded the naive CD8 cells, and terminally differentiated effector memory CD45RA+ cells were excluded. The receptor was isolated from a woman under 40 in good health. Sequencing used naive CD8+ T cells sorted from blood. The chain is built from TRBV28 and TRBJ2-1, with D hard to call. CDR3 DNA: TGTGCCAGCAGGACTTTCAATGAGCAGTTCTTC. It is translated as CASRTFNEQFF.